The 3 T cell receptor beta chains presented below share a single source sample, sequenced in a study of blood T cell repertoires in COVID-19. Sequencing used immunoSEQ multiplex PCR; TCRdb keeps in-frame clones, though not all of them. The table has 400,000 to 550,000 clones, around 89% seen once. Sequenced sample: peripheral blood. The receptor source for this set is a woman in her twenties or thirties with acute or convalescent COVID-19.

This clone was seen once. The rearrangement uses TRBV6-5 and TRBJ1-1, with 9 bases matching TRBD1. The V gene end was trimmed by 1 base and the J gene end by 7 bases; junction bases not matched to a gene: 7. Germline V gene lookup returns CDR1 MNHEY and CDR2 SVGAGI. The length of the CDR3 is 15 residues. The CDR3, as DNA: TGTGCCAGCAGTTACTTCGGACAGGGGCTTGGTGAAGCTTTCTTT. Protein: CASSYFGQGLGEAFF.

The rearrangement links TRBV3-1 (or the pseudogene TRBV3-2) to TRBJ2-3, with TRBD1 matching 7 bases. The CDR3 runs to 15 residues. V gave up 2 bases and J gave up 3 bases; unmatched junction bases: 5. Germline V gene sequence: CDR1 LGHDT, CDR2 YNNKEL (reference sequence). The CDR3 bases are TGTGCCAGCAGCCAACTCTGGGACAGAACAGATACGCAGTATTTT. Its protein product is CASSQLWDRTDTQYF.

This clone has only a few counts. This chain links TRBV14 with TRBJ1-1; D gene ambiguous. V lost 3 bases and J lost 3, with 8 bases in between. CDR3 size: 13 residues. The germline gives CDR1 SGHDN, CDR2 FVKESK. The CDR3 DNA reads as TGTGCCAGCAGCCAGAGAGGGTACACTGAAGCTTTCTTT. As protein: CASSQRGYTEAFF.